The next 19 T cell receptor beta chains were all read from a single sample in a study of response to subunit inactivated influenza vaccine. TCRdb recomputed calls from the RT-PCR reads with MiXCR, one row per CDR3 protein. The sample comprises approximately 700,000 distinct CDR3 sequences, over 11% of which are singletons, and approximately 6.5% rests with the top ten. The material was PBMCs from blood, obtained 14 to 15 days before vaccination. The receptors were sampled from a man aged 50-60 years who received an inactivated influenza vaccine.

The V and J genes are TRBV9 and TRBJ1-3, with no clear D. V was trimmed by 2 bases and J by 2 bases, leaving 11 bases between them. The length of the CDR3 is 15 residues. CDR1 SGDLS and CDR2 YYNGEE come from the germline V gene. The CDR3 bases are TGTGCCAGCAGCGTCTCCGGAGCCCCTGGAAACACCATATATTTT. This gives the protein CASSVSGAPGNTIYF.

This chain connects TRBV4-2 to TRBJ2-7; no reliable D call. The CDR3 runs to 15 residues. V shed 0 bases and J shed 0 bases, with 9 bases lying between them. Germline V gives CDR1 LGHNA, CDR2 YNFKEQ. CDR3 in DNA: TGTGCCAGCAGCCAAGATCCTGGCAACTCCTACGAGCAGTACTTC. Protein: CASSQDPGNSYEQYF.

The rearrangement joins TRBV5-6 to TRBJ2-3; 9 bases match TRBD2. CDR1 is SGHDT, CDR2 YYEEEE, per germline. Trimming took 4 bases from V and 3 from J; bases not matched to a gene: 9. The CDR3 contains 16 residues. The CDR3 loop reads CASSRNGGRVTDTQYF. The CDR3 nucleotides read TGTGCCAGCAGCCGCAACGGCGGGAGGGTAACAGATACGCAGTATTTT.

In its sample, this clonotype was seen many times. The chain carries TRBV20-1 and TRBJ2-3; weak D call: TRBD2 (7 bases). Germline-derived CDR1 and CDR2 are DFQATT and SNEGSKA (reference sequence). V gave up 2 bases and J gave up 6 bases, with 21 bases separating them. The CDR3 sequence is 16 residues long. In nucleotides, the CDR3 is TGCAGTGCTAGAACCTCCCCGCGGGGGCCTGGGGATACGCAGTATTTT. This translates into CSARTSPRGPGDTQYF.

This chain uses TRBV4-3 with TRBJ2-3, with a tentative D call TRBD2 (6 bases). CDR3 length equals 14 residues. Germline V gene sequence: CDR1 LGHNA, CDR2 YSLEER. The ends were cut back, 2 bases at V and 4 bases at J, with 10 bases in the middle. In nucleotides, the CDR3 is TGCGCCAGCAGCCAACTGGAGGGTGCAGATACGCAGTATTTT. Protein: CASSQLEGADTQYF.

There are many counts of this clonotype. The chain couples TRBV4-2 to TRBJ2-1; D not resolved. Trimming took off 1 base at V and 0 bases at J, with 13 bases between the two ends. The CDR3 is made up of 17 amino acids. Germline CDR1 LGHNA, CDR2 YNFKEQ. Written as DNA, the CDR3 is TGTGCCAGCAGCCAAGTCCGGATACAGAGCTCCTACAATGAGCAGTTCTTC. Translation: CASSQVRIQSSYNEQFF.

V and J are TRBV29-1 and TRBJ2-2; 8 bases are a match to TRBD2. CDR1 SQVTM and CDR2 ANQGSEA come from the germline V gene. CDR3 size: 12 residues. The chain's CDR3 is CIGSGAAGELFF. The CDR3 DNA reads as TGCATCGGTAGCGGGGCGGCCGGGGAGCTGTTTTTT.

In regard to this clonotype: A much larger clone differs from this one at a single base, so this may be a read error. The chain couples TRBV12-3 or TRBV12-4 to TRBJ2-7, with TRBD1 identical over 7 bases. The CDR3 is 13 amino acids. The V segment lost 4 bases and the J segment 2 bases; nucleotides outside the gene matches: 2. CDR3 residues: CASSYRGAYEQYF. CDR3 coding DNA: TGTGCCAGCAGTTACAGGGGAGCCTACGAGCAGTACTTC.

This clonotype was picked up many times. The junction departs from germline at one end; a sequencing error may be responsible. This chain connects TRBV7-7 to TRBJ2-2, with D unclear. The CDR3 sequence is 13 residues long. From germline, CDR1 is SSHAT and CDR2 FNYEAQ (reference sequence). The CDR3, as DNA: TGTGCTAGCAGCTTAGGAGTTGGGGGGGAGCTGTTTTTT. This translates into CASSLGVGGELFF.

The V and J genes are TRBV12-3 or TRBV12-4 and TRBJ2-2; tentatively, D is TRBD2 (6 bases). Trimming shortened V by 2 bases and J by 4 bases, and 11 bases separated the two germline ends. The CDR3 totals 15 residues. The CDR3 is CASSLRGLSTGELFF. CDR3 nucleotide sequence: TGTGCCAGCAGTTTACGGGGACTCTCCACCGGGGAGCTGTTTTTT.

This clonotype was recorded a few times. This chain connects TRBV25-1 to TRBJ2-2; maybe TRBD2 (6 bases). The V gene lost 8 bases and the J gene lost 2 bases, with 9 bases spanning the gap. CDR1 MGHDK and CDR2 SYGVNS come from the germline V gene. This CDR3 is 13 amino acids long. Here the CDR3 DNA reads TGTGCCAGCCGGGGACTTAACACCGGGGAGCTGTTTTTT. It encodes CASRGLNTGELFF.

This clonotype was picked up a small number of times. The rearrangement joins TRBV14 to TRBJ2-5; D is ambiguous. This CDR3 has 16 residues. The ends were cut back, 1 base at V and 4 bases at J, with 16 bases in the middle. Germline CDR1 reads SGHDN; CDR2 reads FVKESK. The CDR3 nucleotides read TGTGCCAGCAGCCAAGTCGAACCGAGATGGGGAGAGACCCAGTACTTC. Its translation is CASSQVEPRWGETQYF.

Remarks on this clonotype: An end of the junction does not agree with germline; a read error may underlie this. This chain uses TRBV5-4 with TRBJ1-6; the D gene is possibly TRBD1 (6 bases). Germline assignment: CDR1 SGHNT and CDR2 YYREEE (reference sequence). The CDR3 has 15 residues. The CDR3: CSSSNREGYNSPLHF. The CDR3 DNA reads TGTTCCAGCAGTAACAGGGAAGGCTATAATTCACCCCTCCACTTT. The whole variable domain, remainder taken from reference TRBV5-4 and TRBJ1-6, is ETGVTQSPTHLIKTRGQQVTLRCSSQSGHNTVSWYQQALGQGPQFIFQYYREEENGRGNFPPRFSGLQFPNYSSELNVNALELDDSALYLCSSSNREGYNSPLHFGNGTRLTVT.

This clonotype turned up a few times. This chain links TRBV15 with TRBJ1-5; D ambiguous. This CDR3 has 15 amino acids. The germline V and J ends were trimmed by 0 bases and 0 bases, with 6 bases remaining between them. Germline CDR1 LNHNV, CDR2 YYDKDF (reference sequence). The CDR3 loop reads CATSRDRDSNQPQHF. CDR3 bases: TGTGCCACCAGCAGAGATAGAGATAGCAATCAGCCCCAGCATTTT.

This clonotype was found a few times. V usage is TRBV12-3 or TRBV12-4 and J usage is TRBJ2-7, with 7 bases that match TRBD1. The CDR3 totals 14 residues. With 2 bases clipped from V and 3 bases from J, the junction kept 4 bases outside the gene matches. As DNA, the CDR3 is TGTGCCAGCAGTTTACCAGGGGGAGTCTACGAGCAGTACTTC. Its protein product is CASSLPGGVYEQYF.

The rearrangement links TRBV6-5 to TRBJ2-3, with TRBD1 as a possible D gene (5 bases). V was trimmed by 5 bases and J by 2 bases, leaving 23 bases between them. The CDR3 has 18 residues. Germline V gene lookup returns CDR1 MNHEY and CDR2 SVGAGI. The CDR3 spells CASSTRPKQAYNTDTQYF. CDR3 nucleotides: TGTGCCAGCAGTACCCGACCAAAACAGGCTTACAACACAGATACGCAGTATTTT.

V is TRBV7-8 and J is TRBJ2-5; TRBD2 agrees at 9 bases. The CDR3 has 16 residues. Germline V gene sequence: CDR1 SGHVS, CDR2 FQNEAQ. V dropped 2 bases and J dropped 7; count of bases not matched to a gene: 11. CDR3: CASSLRRGRAFTTQYF. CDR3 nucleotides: TGTGCCAGCAGCTTAAGGCGCGGGAGGGCCTTTACGACCCAGTACTTC.

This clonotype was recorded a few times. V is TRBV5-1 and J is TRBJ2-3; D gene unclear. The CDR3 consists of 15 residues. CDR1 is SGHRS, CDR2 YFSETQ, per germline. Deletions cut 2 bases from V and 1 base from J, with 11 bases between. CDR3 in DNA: TGCGCCAGCAGCTTTAGCCTCATCGGCACAGATACGCAGTATTTT. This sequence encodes CASSFSLIGTDTQYF.

The CDR3 here is CASSTQGYYGYTF. CDR3 DNA: TGTGCCAGCAGTACACAGGGATACTATGGCTACACCTTC. The V gene is TRBV6-2 or TRBV6-3, the J gene TRBJ1-2; D possibly corresponds to TRBD1 (6 bases). The CDR3 has 13 residues. V gave up 5 bases and J gave up 3 bases, with 10 bases separating them. Germline values: CDR1 MNHEY, CDR2 SVGEGT.